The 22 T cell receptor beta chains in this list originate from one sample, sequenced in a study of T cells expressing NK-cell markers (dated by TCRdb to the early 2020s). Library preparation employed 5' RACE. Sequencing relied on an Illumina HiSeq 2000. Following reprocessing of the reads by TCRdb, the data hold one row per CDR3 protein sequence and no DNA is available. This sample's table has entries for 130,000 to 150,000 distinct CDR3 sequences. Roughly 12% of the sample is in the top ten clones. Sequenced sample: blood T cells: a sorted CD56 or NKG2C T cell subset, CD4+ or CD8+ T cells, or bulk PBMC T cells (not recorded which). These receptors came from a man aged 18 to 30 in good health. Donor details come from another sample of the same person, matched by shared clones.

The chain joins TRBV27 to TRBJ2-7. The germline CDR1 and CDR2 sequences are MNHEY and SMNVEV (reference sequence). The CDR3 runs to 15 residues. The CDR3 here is CASSLSGNGFYEQYF.

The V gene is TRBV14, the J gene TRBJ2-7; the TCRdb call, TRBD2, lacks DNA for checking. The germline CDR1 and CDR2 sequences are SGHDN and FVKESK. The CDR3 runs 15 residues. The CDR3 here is CASSQDPGLLYEQYF.

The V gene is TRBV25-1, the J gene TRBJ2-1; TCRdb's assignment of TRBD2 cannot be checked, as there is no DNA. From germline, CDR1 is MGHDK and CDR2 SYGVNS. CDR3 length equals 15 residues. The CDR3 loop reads CARQTSGLSYNEQFF.

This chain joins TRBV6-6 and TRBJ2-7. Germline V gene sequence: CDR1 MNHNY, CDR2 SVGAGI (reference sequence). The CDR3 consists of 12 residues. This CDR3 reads CASSYSGHEQYF.

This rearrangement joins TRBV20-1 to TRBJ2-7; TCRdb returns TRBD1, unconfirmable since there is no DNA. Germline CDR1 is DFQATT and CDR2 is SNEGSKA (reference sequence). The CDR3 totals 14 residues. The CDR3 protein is CSAQPGQGAYEQYF.

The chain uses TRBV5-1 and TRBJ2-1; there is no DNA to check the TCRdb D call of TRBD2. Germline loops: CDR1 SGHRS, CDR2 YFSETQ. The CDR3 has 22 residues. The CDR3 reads CASSSTTNPGLAGGSLVDEQFF.

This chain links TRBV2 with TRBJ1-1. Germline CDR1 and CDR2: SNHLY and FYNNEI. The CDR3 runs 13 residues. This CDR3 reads CASKFAQNTEAFF.

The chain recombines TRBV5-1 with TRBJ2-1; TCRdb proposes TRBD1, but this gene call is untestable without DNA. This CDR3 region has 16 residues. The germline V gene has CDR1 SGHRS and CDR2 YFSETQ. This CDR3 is CASRARGDRPYNEQFF.

CDR3 amino acids: CATEVGASGPSYNEQFF. The V gene is TRBV15, the J gene TRBJ2-1; TCRdb calls TRBD2, which cannot be checked without DNA. There are 17 residues in the CDR3. Looked up from germline, CDR1 is LNHNV and CDR2 is YYDKDF (reference sequence).

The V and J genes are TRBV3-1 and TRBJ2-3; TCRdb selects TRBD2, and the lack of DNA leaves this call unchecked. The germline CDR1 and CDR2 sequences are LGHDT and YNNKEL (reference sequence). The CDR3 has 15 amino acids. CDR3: CASSQQAGGADTQYF.

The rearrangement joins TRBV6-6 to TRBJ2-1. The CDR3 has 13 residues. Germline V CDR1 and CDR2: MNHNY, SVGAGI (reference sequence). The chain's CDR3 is CASSSSPRWEQFF.

CDR3 residues: CASSPSGNTEAFF. This chain joins TRBV4-2 and TRBJ1-1. The CDR3 is made up of 13 amino acids. Germline V lookup: CDR1 LGHNA, CDR2 YNFKEQ.

CDR3 loop: CATSRDGGYGYTF. The chain combines TRBV15 with TRBJ1-2; with no DNA, the TCRdb D assignment of TRBD1 cannot be verified. The CDR3 is 13 residues long. The germline V gene has CDR1 LNHNV and CDR2 YYDKDF (reference sequence). Full variable domain (outside the CDR3, taken from reference TRBV15 and TRBJ1-2): DAMVIQNPRYQVTQFGKPVTLSCSQTLNHNVMYWYQQKSSQAPKLLFHYYDKDFNNEADTPDNFQSRRPNTSFCFLDIRSPGLGDTAMYLCATSRDGGYGYTFGSGTRLTVV.

The CDR3 sequence is CASSFGQREGHDEQFF. This chain uses TRBV5-1 with TRBJ2-1; the TCRdb D gene call, TRBD2, has no DNA to confirm it. The CDR3 runs to 16 residues. The germline CDR1 and CDR2 sequences are SGHRS and YFSETQ.

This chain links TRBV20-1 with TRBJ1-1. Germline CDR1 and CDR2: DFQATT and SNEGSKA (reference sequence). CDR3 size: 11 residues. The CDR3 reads CSARSGYEAFF.

This CDR3 is CSARAALSSYEQYF. The chain joins TRBV20-1 to TRBJ2-7. This CDR3 has 14 residues. Germline CDR1 reads DFQATT; CDR2 reads SNEGSKA (reference sequence).

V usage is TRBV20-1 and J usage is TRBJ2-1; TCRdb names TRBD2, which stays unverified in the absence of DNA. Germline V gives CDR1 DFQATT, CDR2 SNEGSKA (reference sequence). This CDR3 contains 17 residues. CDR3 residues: CSAIPMNQRGPYNEQFF.

The CDR3 sequence: CASSSAGLGGETQYF. V usage is TRBV7-6 and J usage is TRBJ2-5; the D gene TCRdb calls, TRBD2, cannot be checked with no DNA. CDR3 length equals 15 residues. Germline CDR1 SGHVS, CDR2 FNYEAQ.

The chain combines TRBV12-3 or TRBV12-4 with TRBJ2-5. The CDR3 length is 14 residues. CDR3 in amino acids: CASSLRRDQETQYF.

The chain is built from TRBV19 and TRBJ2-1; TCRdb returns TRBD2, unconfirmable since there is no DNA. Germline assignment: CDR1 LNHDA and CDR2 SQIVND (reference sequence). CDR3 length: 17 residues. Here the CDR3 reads CASSLFSGRAPSDEQFF. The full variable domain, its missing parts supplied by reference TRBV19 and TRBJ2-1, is DGGITQSPKYLFRKEGQNVTLSCEQNLNHDAMYWYRQDPGQGLRLIYYSQIVNDFQKGDIAEGYSVSREKKESFPLTVTSAQKNPTAFYLCASSLFSGRAPSDEQFFGPGTRLTVL.

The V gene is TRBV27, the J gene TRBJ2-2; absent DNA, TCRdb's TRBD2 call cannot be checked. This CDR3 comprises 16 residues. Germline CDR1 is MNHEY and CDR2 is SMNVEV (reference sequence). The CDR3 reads CASRVAGGTNTGELFF.

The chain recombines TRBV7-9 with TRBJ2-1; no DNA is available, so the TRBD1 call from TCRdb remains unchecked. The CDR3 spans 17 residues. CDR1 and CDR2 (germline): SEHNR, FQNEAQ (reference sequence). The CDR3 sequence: CASSLNDWAGSYNEQFF.